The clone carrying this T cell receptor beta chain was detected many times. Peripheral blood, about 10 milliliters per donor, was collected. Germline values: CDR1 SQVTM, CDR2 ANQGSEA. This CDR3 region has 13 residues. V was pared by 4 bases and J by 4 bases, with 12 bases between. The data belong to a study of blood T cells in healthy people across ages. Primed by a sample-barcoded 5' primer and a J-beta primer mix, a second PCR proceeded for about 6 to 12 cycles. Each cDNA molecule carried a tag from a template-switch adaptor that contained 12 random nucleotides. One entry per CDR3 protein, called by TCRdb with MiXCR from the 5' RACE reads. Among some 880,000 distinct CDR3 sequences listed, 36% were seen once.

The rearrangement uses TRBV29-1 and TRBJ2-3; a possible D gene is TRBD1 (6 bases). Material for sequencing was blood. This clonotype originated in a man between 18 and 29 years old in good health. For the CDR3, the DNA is TGCAGCGTTGCCTCCTCAGGGGCAGATACGCAGTATTTT. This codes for CSVASSGADTQYF.